The clone carrying this T cell receptor (beta chain) was counted only a few times. This clone may be a read error of a much larger clone one base away. The record originates from a study of blood T cells in healthy people across ages. V was trimmed by 5 bases and J by 7 bases, leaving 20 bases between them. The CDR3 spans 15 residues. Germline values: CDR1 MRHNA, CDR2 SNTAGT. Next came a second PCR, run for 7 to 11 cycles, which used a sample-barcoded 5' primer along with a J-beta primer mix. TCRdb reprocessed the 5' RACE reads via MiXCR and lists one record per CDR3 protein. The sample has 850,000 or so distinct CDR3 sequences, around 26% seen once; the top ten hold 15% to 20%.

The receptor was derived from a woman older than 75 in good health. The chain employs TRBV6-4 and TRBJ2-5, with TRBD2 as a possible D gene (6 bases). The sequenced sample was blood. CDR3 residues: CASSPGGTPGGTQYF. CDR3 in DNA: TGTGCCAGCAGTCCCGGAGGGACCCCAGGAGGGACCCAGTACTTC.